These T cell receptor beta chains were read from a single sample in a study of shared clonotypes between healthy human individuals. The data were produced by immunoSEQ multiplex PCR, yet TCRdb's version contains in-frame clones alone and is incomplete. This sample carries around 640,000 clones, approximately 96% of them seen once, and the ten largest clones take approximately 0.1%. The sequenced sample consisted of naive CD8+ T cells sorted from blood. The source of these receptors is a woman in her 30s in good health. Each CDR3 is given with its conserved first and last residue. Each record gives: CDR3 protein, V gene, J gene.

CASSLDPGNTEAFF	TRBV5-1	TRBJ1-1
CASSLGAQGLGANVLTF	TRBV7-3	TRBJ2-6
CASSIDSNSGAEAFF	TRBV19	TRBJ1-1
CASSHPRASYEQYF	TRBV4-1	TRBJ2-7
CASTPGETWASNQPQHF	TRBV19	TRBJ1-5
CASSQGVLTDTQYF	TRBV4-1	TRBJ2-3
CASSEGMGTNNEQFF	TRBV2	TRBJ2-1
CASSWTGYDTEAFF	TRBV5-8	TRBJ1-1
CASTLSSYNEQFF	TRBV19	TRBJ2-1
CASSSSDRGWTQYF	TRBV5-4	TRBJ2-5
CASSQGGGVSTYEQYF	TRBV4-1	TRBJ2-7
CSARGGRSPGF	TRBV20-1	TRBJ2-7
CASSYGTSGRYEQYF	TRBV27	TRBJ2-7
CASSLEGHGTGSSGANVLTF	TRBV5-4	TRBJ2-6
CASSLSGSSHEQYF	TRBV7-9	TRBJ2-7
CASSLVYSDTQYF	TRBV28	TRBJ2-3
CASSPGQIYQPQHF	TRBV27	TRBJ1-5
CASSSDRATEAFF	TRBV28	TRBJ1-1
CASSPSGMDLVF	TRBV5-6	TRBJ2-1
CAQQCQGNSSTDTQYF	TRBV28	TRBJ2-3
CASSQGQGGTGELFF	TRBV5-6	TRBJ2-2
CASSMGAGTYEQYF	TRBV19	TRBJ2-7
CASSYGDREYEQYF	TRBV6-9	TRBJ2-7
CASSSNRDSGYEQYF	TRBV7-9	TRBJ2-7
CASSGILEGRTEAFF	TRBV6-1	TRBJ1-1
CASSPAGLDTDTQYF	TRBV7-8	TRBJ2-3
CASSPPSPYEQYF	TRBV28	TRBJ2-7
CASSWGGEAFF	TRBV28	TRBJ1-1
CASSVTVNEQFF	TRBV5-4	TRBJ2-1
CASSQDQRGPYEQYF	TRBV14	TRBJ2-7
CASSLEAEETQYF	TRBV5-4	TRBJ2-5
CASSILLAGGPSASEQYF	TRBV27	TRBJ2-7
CATSSRDRGSSEQFF	TRBV15	TRBJ2-1
CASSEFQESYEQYF	TRBV25-1	TRBJ2-7
CASSDSRVGYNEQFF	TRBV10-2	TRBJ2-1
CASSLAAGELFF	TRBV7-9	TRBJ2-2
CASSETGLGNQPQHF	TRBV28	TRBJ1-5
CASSLGGREQETQYF	TRBV28	TRBJ2-5
CASSPGQLVNEQYF	TRBV4-1	TRBJ2-7
CASSAGGLAYEQYF	TRBV4-1	TRBJ2-7
CASSIGLGVDTGELFF	TRBV19	TRBJ2-2
CASRRGTSHEQYF	TRBV27	TRBJ2-7
CASSDRDRTYEQYF	TRBV7-9	TRBJ2-7
CASSRGRQGVNEQFF	TRBV7-6	TRBJ2-1
CASSQAGQKIQETQYF	TRBV5-5	TRBJ2-5
CASRVNLTKGHIKGHTF	TRBV27	TRBJ1-2
CASSLDGVHYNEQFF	TRBV5-4	TRBJ2-1
CASSHAGQGSEQFF	TRBV7-9	TRBJ2-1
CSVGGGQGAMTYNEQFF	TRBV29-1	TRBJ2-1
CATRSPRHPYQPQHF	TRBV7-9	TRBJ1-5
CASSLSFSSNQPQHF	TRBV7-8	TRBJ1-5
CASSYSVPISYNEQFF	TRBV6-5	TRBJ2-1